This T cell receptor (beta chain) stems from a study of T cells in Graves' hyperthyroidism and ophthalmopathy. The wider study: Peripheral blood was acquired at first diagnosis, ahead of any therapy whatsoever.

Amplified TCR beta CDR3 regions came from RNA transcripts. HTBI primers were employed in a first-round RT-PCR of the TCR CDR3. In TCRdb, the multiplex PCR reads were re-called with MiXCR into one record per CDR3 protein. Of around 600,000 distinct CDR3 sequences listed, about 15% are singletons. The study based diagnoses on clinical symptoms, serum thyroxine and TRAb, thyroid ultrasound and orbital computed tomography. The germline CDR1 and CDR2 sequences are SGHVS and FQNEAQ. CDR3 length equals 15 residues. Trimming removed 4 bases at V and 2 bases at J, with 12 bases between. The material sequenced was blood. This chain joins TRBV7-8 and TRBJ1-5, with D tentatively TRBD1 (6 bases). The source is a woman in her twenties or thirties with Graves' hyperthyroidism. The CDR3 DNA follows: TGTGCCAGCAGCTACGATTACAGGGGCAATCAGCCCCAGCATTTT. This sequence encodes CASSYDYRGNQPQHF. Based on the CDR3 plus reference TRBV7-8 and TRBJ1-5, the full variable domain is GAGVSQSPRYKVAKRGQDVALRCDPISGHVSLFWYQQALGQGPEFLTYFQNEAQLDKSGLPSDRFFAERPEGSVSTLKIQRTQQEDSAVYLCASSYDYRGNQPQHFGDGTRLSIL.